A single sample is the source of the 29 T cell receptor beta chains below, sequenced in a study of blood T cell repertoires in COVID-19. Only in-frame clones appear in the TCRdb table, and some are missing; sequencing was by immunoSEQ multiplex PCR. The table shows about 66,000 clones, with 82% occurring only once. The sample consisted of peripheral blood. These receptors were obtained from a man in his 60s with acute or convalescent COVID-19.

This chain connects TRBV6-1 to TRBJ2-4; maybe TRBD2 (5 bases). Germline CDR1 MNHNS, CDR2 SASEGT. Trimming pared 3 bases from V and 6 bases from J, leaving 6 bases between. The CDR3 is 12 residues long. The CDR3 DNA sequence: TGTGCCAGCAGTGAGAGGGTAAACATTCAGTACTTC. Its protein product is CASSERVNIQYF.

As DNA, the CDR3 is TGTGCCAGCAATCCCTGGGGGGACAGGTTTTCTGAAGCTTTCTTT. Translating it yields CASNPWGDRFSEAFF. The chain has TRBV6-5 and TRBJ1-1, with 8 bases identical to TRBD1. The J segment lost 6 bases and the V segment lost 7 bases, leaving 13 bases of the junction unmatched. The CDR3 is 15 residues long. In germline, CDR1 is MNHEY, CDR2 SVGAGI.

This clone showed up just a few times. J is TRBJ1-2 and V is TRBV9, with TRBD1 matching 11 bases. CDR3 size: 15 residues. The J segment lost 2 bases and the V segment lost 3 bases, leaving 3 bases of the junction unmatched. Germline CDR1 SGDLS, CDR2 YYNGEE. The CDR3 region has the DNA TGTGCCAGCAGCGAGGGGGACAGGGGGAACTATGGCTACACCTTC. Translating gives CASSEGDRGNYGYTF.

The chain is built from TRBV4-3 and TRBJ1-6; D is undetermined. Germline-derived CDR1 and CDR2 are LGHNA and YSLEER. The CDR3 consists of 17 residues. V was shortened by 0 bases and J by 5 bases, with 14 bases between the two germline ends. The CDR3 reads CASSQDPPGLNNSPLHF. The CDR3 DNA sequence: TGCGCCAGCAGCCAAGATCCCCCAGGTCTTAATAATTCACCCCTCCACTTT.

The rearrangement joins TRBV4-3 to TRBJ2-3; D is perhaps TRBD2 (5 bases). CDR1 LGHNA and CDR2 YSLEER come from the germline V gene. With 0 bases removed from V and 6 bases from J, the gap between germline ends came to 7 bases. This CDR3 is 13 amino acids long. The CDR3 is CASSQEEGDTQYF. In nucleotides, the CDR3 is TGCGCCAGCAGCCAAGAAGAGGGTGATACGCAGTATTTT.

The gene calls are TRBV7-2 and TRBJ2-2, with D perhaps matching TRBD1 (6 bases). This CDR3 has 16 amino acids. Germline lookup yields CDR1 SGHTA and CDR2 FQGNSA. V lost 2 bases and J 4 bases, leaving 14 bases between the germline ends. CDR3 nucleotide sequence: TGTGCCAGCAGCTTAATAGGCAGGGGCATCACCGGGGAGCTGTTTTTT. Protein sequence: CASSLIGRGITGELFF.

The J gene is TRBJ1-2, the V gene TRBV6-5, with TRBD1 matching over 10 bases. CDR1 MNHEY and CDR2 SVGAGI come from the germline V gene. V lost 6 bases and J lost 4; bases outside the gene matches: 8. This CDR3 region has 15 residues. CDR3 nucleotide sequence: TGTGCCAGCAGACCCGGGACAGGGGTACCCTATGGCTACACCTTC. Its translation: CASRPGTGVPYGYTF.

The V gene is TRBV7-2, the J gene TRBJ2-2, with a possible D match to TRBD1 (8 bases). The CDR3 runs to 14 residues. From germline, CDR1 is SGHTA and CDR2 FQGNSA. V was trimmed by 2 bases and J by 6 bases, leaving 10 bases between them. The CDR3 region has the DNA TGTGCCAGCAGCTTAACAGGGGGGGCCGGGGAGCTGTTTTTT. Protein product: CASSLTGGAGELFF.

This CDR3 is CASSVWSGSKSNEQFF. The CDR3 DNA reads as TGTGCCAGTAGTGTATGGAGCGGGTCAAAGAGCAATGAGCAGTTCTTC. The rearrangement links TRBV19 to TRBJ2-1; maybe TRBD2 (6 bases). CDR3 length equals 16 residues. V gave up 5 bases and J gave up 6 bases, with 20 bases separating them. Germline CDR1 LNHDA, CDR2 SQIVND (reference sequence).

The V call is TRBV11-2, the J call TRBJ2-3; D call uncertain. From germline, CDR1 is SGHAT and CDR2 FQNNGV. This CDR3 comprises 13 residues. Trimming removed 0 bases at V and 6 bases at J, with 7 bases between. Here the CDR3 DNA reads TGTGCCAGCAGCTTAGATTTCGGGGATACGCAGTATTTT. Protein product: CASSLDFGDTQYF.

The chain uses TRBV10-3 and TRBJ1-4; 7 bases agree with TRBD1. There are 15 residues in the CDR3. V shed 0 bases, J shed 10 bases, and the junction held 8 bases outside the gene matches. The germline gives CDR1 ENHRY, CDR2 SYGVKD. This CDR3 is CAISESGQPGGKLFF. The CDR3 DNA follows: TGTGCCATCAGTGAGTCGGGACAGCCCGGAGGAAAACTGTTTTTT.

The chain carries TRBV13 and TRBJ1-1; D remains ambiguous. Germline V gives CDR1 PRHDT, CDR2 FYEKMQ (reference sequence). V was shortened by 5 bases and J by 8 bases, with 15 bases between the two germline ends. This CDR3 has 13 amino acids. This CDR3 is CASSELPGIEAFF. CDR3 sequence (DNA): TGTGCCAGCAGCGAACTTCCGGGAATCGAAGCTTTCTTT. Combining the CDR3 with reference TRBV13 and TRBJ1-1 gives the whole variable domain AAGVIQSPRHLIKEKRETATLKCYPIPRHDTVYWYQQGPGQDPQFLISFYEKMQSDKGSIPDRFSAQQFSDYHSELNMSSLELGDSALYFCASSELPGIEAFFGQGTRLTVV.

This chain uses TRBV7-2 with TRBJ1-2, with TRBD1 matching 11 bases. CDR3 length: 14 amino acids. Unmatched junction bases numbered 2, after V lost 4 bases and J lost 4 bases. CDR1 and CDR2 from the germline V gene are SGHTA and FQGNSA. The CDR3 region is CASSSDRGLYGYTF. The CDR3 bases are TGTGCCAGCAGCTCGGACAGGGGGCTCTATGGCTACACCTTC.

This clone occurred a few times. Here the CDR3 reads CAISDQQGSQAFF. CDR3 coding DNA: TGTGCCATCAGTGATCAGCAGGGGTCGCAAGCTTTCTTT. V is TRBV10-3 and J is TRBJ1-1; TRBD1 might be the D (6 bases). The CDR3 covers 13 residues. The germline V and J ends were trimmed by 3 bases and 9 bases, with 14 bases remaining between them. Germline lookup yields CDR1 ENHRY and CDR2 SYGVKD.

The chain joins TRBV19 to TRBJ1-2; the D gene is possibly TRBD1 (5 bases). The V gene's germline CDR1 is LNHDA and CDR2 SQIVND (reference sequence). V was cut by 7 bases and J by 2 bases, with 8 bases left in between. CDR3 size: 12 residues. For the CDR3, the DNA is TGTGCCAGTACTCGACAGAACTATGGCTACACCTTC. Its translation is CASTRQNYGYTF.

V gene TRBV19 combines with J gene TRBJ2-3; D possibly corresponds to TRBD1 (8 bases). V was shortened by 1 base and J by 5 bases, with 13 bases between the two germline ends. The CDR3 has 15 residues. Germline CDR1 LNHDA, CDR2 SQIVND (reference sequence). Here the CDR3 reads CASSIGTGRGDTQYF. The CDR3 coding sequence is TGTGCCAGTAGTATAGGGACAGGGAGGGGAGATACGCAGTATTTT.

The rearrangement uses TRBV12-3 or TRBV12-4 and TRBJ2-2; TRBD2 might be the D (6 bases). This CDR3 is 13 amino acids long. Trimming stripped 6 bases from V and 6 bases from J, with 11 bases between. CDR3 region: CASRSGDSGELFF. CDR3 nucleotide sequence: TGTGCCAGCAGATCGGGGGATTCCGGGGAGCTGTTTTTT.

V gene TRBV5-4 combines with J gene TRBJ2-3; 8 bases are a match to TRBD2. This CDR3 has 15 residues. J lost 0 bases, V lost 5 bases, and 5 bases had no gene match. Germline CDR1 SGHNT, CDR2 YYREEE (reference sequence). CDR3 DNA sequence: TGTGCCAGCAGTGCAACTAGCGGTAGCACAGATACGCAGTATTTT. Protein sequence: CASSATSGSTDTQYF.

The chain links TRBV24-1 to TRBJ1-3, with 8 bases matching TRBD1. The V gene end was trimmed by 4 bases and the J gene end by 2 bases; junction bases not matched to a gene: 3. The CDR3 contains 15 residues. Germline V gene lookup returns CDR1 KGHDR and CDR2 SFDVKD. This chain's CDR3 is CATSDNRGTGNTIYF. The CDR3 DNA reads TGTGCCACCAGTGACAACAGGGGGACTGGAAACACCATATATTTT.

The genes are TRBV4-2 and TRBJ2-2; D not resolved. The CDR3 totals 16 residues. Germline values: CDR1 LGHNA, CDR2 YNFKEQ. The V and J ends lost 0 bases and 0 bases respectively, with 8 bases between them. Written as DNA, the CDR3 is TGTGCCAGCAGCCAAGACCTAACCGCGAACACCGGGGAGCTGTTTTTT. Protein product: CASSQDLTANTGELFF.

The chain recombines TRBV25-1 with TRBJ1-6; unclear D gene. This CDR3 region has 17 residues. Trimming removed 1 base at V and 10 bases at J, with 20 bases between. Germline CDR1 MGHDK, CDR2 SYGVNS. The CDR3 DNA sequence: TGTGCCAGCAGTGAATCTTCCATTGGGTGGAGCGGATCACCCCTCCACTTT. This gives the protein CASSESSIGWSGSPLHF. Combining the CDR3 with reference TRBV25-1 and TRBJ1-6 gives the whole variable domain EADIYQTPRYLVIGTGKKITLECSQTMGHDKMYWYQQDPGMELHLIHYSYGVNSTEKGDLSSESTVSRIRTEHFPLTLESARPSHTSQYLCASSESSIGWSGSPLHFGNGTRLTVT.

This clone appeared a single time. The chain employs TRBV6-2 or TRBV6-3 and TRBJ2-7; 8 bases line up with TRBD1. CDR1 and CDR2 from the germline V gene are MNHEY and SVGEGT. This CDR3 spans 15 amino acids. V shed 3 bases and J 1 base; nucleotides not matched to a gene: 5. CDR3 in amino acids: CASSYSGGASYEQYF. The DNA of the CDR3 is TGTGCCAGCAGTTATTCAGGGGGCGCATCCTACGAGCAGTACTTC.

The chain uses TRBV5-1 and TRBJ2-5; D may be TRBD2 (7 bases). Germline values: CDR1 SGHRS, CDR2 YFSETQ. Trimming left V 0 bases short and J 4 bases short, with 13 bases between. This CDR3 contains 15 residues. In DNA form, the CDR3 reads TGCGCCAGCAGCTTGGCCGTCGGGGGGCGAGAGACCCAGTACTTC. Translating it yields CASSLAVGGRETQYF.

This chain joins TRBV5-5 and TRBJ1-2; maybe TRBD1 (5 bases). Trimming took 4 bases from V and 4 from J, leaving 29 bases between them. This CDR3 region has 19 residues. CDR1 and CDR2 from the germline V gene are SGHKS and YYEKEE (reference sequence). CDR3 in DNA: TGTGCCAGCAGCCTTAACCACCAAGGAGGGGCGTCCGGAGCCTATGGCTACACCTTC. Its protein is CASSLNHQGGASGAYGYTF.

This chain connects TRBV9 to TRBJ2-3, with 15 bases matching TRBD2. Per germline, CDR1 SGDLS and CDR2 YYNGEE. The CDR3 length is 18 residues. V shed 4 bases, J shed 0 bases, and the junction held 6 bases outside the gene matches. The CDR3 DNA sequence: TGTGCCAGCAGCCATGGACTAGCGGGGGGGCCGAGCACAGATACGCAGTATTTT. It specifies CASSHGLAGGPSTDTQYF.

The rearrangement joins TRBV6-2 or TRBV6-3 to TRBJ2-7; the match to TRBD1 covers 9 bases. Trimming took 5 bases from V and 5 from J; bases not matched to a gene: 1. Germline lookup yields CDR1 MNHEY and CDR2 SVGEGT. The CDR3 runs to 12 residues. The CDR3: CASSDRGDEQYF. The CDR3 DNA reads as TGTGCCAGCAGTGACAGGGGGGACGAGCAGTACTTC.

The chain is built from TRBV6-6 and TRBJ2-6; D remains ambiguous. V lost 4 bases and J lost 0, with 7 bases in between. Per the germline V gene, CDR1 is MNHNY and CDR2 is SVGAGI (reference sequence). The CDR3 sequence is 15 residues long. The CDR3 here is CASSSRSSGANVLTF. CDR3 sequence (DNA): TGTGCCAGCAGTTCCAGAAGCTCTGGGGCCAACGTCCTGACTTTC.

The chain is built from TRBV3-1 (or the pseudogene TRBV3-2) and TRBJ2-1, with TRBD2 as a possible D gene (5 bases). This CDR3 contains 14 residues. V was trimmed by 3 bases and J by 4 bases, leaving 10 bases between them. In germline, CDR1 is LGHDT, CDR2 YNNKEL (reference sequence). CDR3 region: CASSHSRLYNEQFF. The CDR3 nucleotides read TGTGCCAGCAGCCATTCCCGACTATACAATGAGCAGTTCTTC.

This sequence joins TRBV3-1 (or the pseudogene TRBV3-2) and TRBJ2-7, with TRBD2 matching 8 bases. Germline-derived CDR1 and CDR2 are LGHDT and YNNKEL (reference sequence). The CDR3 runs 15 residues. After removal of 0 bases from V and 6 bases from J, the junction contained 7 bases not matched to a gene. CDR3 protein: CASSQDGLAGSEQYF. Written as DNA, the CDR3 is TGTGCCAGCAGCCAAGATGGTCTAGCGGGCTCCGAGCAGTACTTC.